This T cell receptor (beta chain) was captured by sequencing in a study of Ad26.COV2.S vaccination and SARS-CoV-2 variants listed by TCRdb under 2021. Concerning the study at large: Donors in the vaccine arm were drawn from COV1001, a multicentre, randomized, double-blind, placebo-controlled phase I-IIa trial testing Ad26.COV2.S in healthy adults. Dosing of Ad26.COV2.S was intramuscular, at either 5x10^10 or 1x10^11 viral particles, delivered as one shot or as two shots spaced 56 days apart. TCRbeta repertoire sequencing was used to assess the specificity and breadth of SARS-CoV-2-reactive T cell receptors after Ad26.COV2.S vaccination. A total of roughly 30 samples were included in the TCR-sequenced set, comprising 19 Ad26.COV2.S vaccine recipients, 5 placebo recipients and 8 SARS-CoV-2 convalescent individuals. Participants in the trial were split at random into five groups of five each, receiving low-dose or high-dose Ad26.COV2.S once or twice, or else placebo on both occasions. Blinding of investigators to trial group allocation was maintained during experiments and outcome assessment.

In the germline V gene, CDR1 corresponds to MGHRA and CDR2 to YSYEKL. The CDR3 measures 15 amino acids from cysteine to phenylalanine. Solely the CDR3 DNA is kept, with 45 bases framed from the first base. The germline ends are 12 bases apart after V is trimmed by 2 bases and J by 4 bases. The immunoSEQ Assay was the method used to sequence TCRbeta CDR3 regions. After extraction, genomic DNA underwent amplification by bias-controlled multiplex PCR, followed by high-throughput sequencing. From the authors' description of their analysis: Collapsing and filtering of sequences were performed to quantify the absolute abundance of each unique TCRbeta CDR3 region. T cell fraction was estimated by normalizing TCRbeta template counts to usable DNA, which was measured by amplifying reference genes present in all nucleated cells. Repertoire TCRs were annotated as SARS-CoV-2-specific by exact matching of V gene, CDR3 amino acid sequence and J gene to a known reactive TCR set. The reference SARS-CoV-2 TCR set was derived from MIRA and filtered for enrichment in COVID-19-positive ImmuneCODE repertoires, a step that removed public or cross-reactive TCRs. Based on the MIRA antigens, annotated TCRs were further analysed at the level of specific ORF or position within ORF. Depth was the summed frequency of annotated unique rearrangements, while breadth was defined as annotated unique rearrangements over total unique productive rearrangements. Two-sided Wilcoxon rank-sum tests were applied when comparing TCR breadth between groups. This immuneACCESS table, as held by TCRdb, lists in-frame sequences with V and J called but not all clones. Of the missing ones, under half trace to an unresolved V gene in checked studies; the others have no known cause. V and J calls and clone size are those listed in that table; D and trimming were worked out from the DNA. A total of hundreds of thousands of clones appear in this sample, roughly 90% of them only once. The top ten clones comprise approximately 5% of the sample.

Comments on this clone: The target of this receptor is not known. It has no much larger one-base neighbor in the sample; base qualities were not kept.

The treatment or condition label on this specimen signifies: some 20 received Ad26.COV2.S at low or high dose, single or two shots; roughly five received placebo; per-sample allocation not given. For vaccine and placebo recipients, the sequenced repertoires came from samples collected on day 63 after the first injection. In Cohort 1b, about two dozen adults aged 18-55 years were enrolled at a single site in Boston, USA, between 29 July and 7 August 2020. Ad26.COV2.S was a replication-incompetent adenovirus type 26 vector that expressed a prefusion-stabilized SARS-CoV-2 spike protein derived from the original Wuhan strain. Results the study describes overall, beyond this receptor: The study lacked the statistical power to compare responses across vaccine doses or regimens. After vaccination, substantial breadth of spike-specific CD8+ and CD4+ T cell responses was reported. Spike-specific TCR breadth was higher in Ad26.COV2.S recipients than in placebo recipients (P = 0.0014). Vaccine and placebo recipients had similar non-spike TCR breadth, a finding consistent with the vaccine containing only spike. It was noted by the authors that total T cell responses may have been underestimated by the TCR breadth and depth analyses.

This chain joins TRBV4-1 to TRBJ1-5, and perhaps TRBD1 as D gene, on 5 matching bases. The origin of this receptor is a person between 18 and 60 years old who received the Ad26.COV2.S COVID-19 vaccine or a placebo. This sample comprised peripheral blood, obtained in a trial of Ad26.COV2.S vaccine versus placebo. The CDR3 reads CASSQYPGENQPQHF. The DNA sequence follows: TGCGCCAGCAGCCAATATCCGGGGGAGAATCAGCCCCAGCATTTT.